The clone carrying this TCR beta chain was seen more than once but under ten times. This record comes from a study of CD8+ T cells in alopecia areata. RNA was isolated and reverse transcribed to cDNA, the sequencing template. Only in-frame clones appear in the TCRdb table, and some are missing; sequencing was by immunoSEQ multiplex PCR. The table lists 130,000 or so clones, about 50% of them singletons, with over 15% in the top ten. This material consisted of CD8+ T cells sorted from blood, taken at week 0. This clonotype originated in a human donor with alopecia areata.

CDR3 coding DNA: TGTGCCTGGAGTGTTGCGGCAGGACAGAACTACGAGCAGTACTTC. This encodes CAWSVAAGQNYEQYF. The chain joins TRBV30 to TRBJ2-7; D is possibly TRBD1 (6 bases). Germline V lookup: CDR1 GTSNPN, CDR2 SVGIG (reference sequence). The CDR3 has 15 amino acids. Trimming left V 0 bases short and J 3 bases short, with 15 bases between.